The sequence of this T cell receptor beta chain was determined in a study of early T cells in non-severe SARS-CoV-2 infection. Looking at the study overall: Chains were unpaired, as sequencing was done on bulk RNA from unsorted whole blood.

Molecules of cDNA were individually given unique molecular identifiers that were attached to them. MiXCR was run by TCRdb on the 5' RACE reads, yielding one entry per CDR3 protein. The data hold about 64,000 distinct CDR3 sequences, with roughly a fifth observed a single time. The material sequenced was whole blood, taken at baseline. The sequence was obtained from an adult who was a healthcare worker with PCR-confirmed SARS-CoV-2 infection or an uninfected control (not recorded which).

CDR3 in DNA: TGTGCCAGCAGCCCTTCGGGTAATTCACCCCTCCACTTT. Amino acid sequence: CASSPSGNSPLHF. The genes are TRBV7-9 and TRBJ1-6; no firm D call. Trimming pared 5 bases from V and 6 bases from J, leaving 8 bases between. Germline CDR1 reads SEHNR; CDR2 reads FQNEAQ (reference sequence). The CDR3 loop spans 13 amino acids.